The 24 T cell receptor beta chains presented below share a single source sample, sequenced in a study of CD8+ T cells in alopecia areata. Treatment denoted: oral pan-JAK inhibitor, 5-10 mg twice daily. Extracted from the samples, RNA was reverse transcribed into cDNA to serve as the sequencing template. The protocol was immunoSEQ multiplex PCR, while the TCRdb copy is restricted to in-frame clones and leaves out a portion. The table shows about 110,000 clones, with about three fifths occurring only once. Source: CD8+ T cells sorted from blood, taken at week 24, from a patient treated with tofacitinib. The receptors derive from a human donor with alopecia areata.

This chain connects TRBV2 to TRBJ1-1; D is ambiguous. This CDR3 region has 16 residues. V was pared by 7 bases and J by 1 base, with 19 bases between. The germline gives CDR1 SNHLY, CDR2 FYNNEI. CDR3 sequence: CASTLLMVTENTEAFF. In DNA, the CDR3 is TGTGCCAGCACTCTACTAATGGTAACAGAGAACACTGAAGCTTTCTTT.

In its sample, this clone was seen a few times. V usage is TRBV14 and J usage is TRBJ2-1; D perhaps matches TRBD1 (5 bases). The CDR3 is 13 residues long. Germline assignment: CDR1 SGHDN and CDR2 FVKESK. V was cut by 6 bases and J by 0 bases, with 6 bases left in between. CDR3 region: CASRDTSYNEQFF. The CDR3 region has the DNA TGTGCCAGCAGGGACACCTCCTACAATGAGCAGTTCTTC.

This clone was counted a few times. The chain couples TRBV13 to TRBJ2-7, with TRBD1 as a possible D gene (6 bases). Trimming removed 0 bases from V and 4 bases from J, with 13 bases in between. From germline, CDR1 is PRHDT and CDR2 FYEKMQ (reference sequence). The CDR3 is 15 amino acids. The CDR3 loop is CASSLGFGRGYEQYF. In DNA form, the CDR3 reads TGTGCCAGCAGCTTAGGGTTCGGCAGGGGATACGAGCAGTACTTC.

For the CDR3, the DNA is TGTGCCAGCAGTTTATTAAGCTCCTACGAGCAGTACTTC. It translates to CASSLLSSYEQYF. The chain couples TRBV6-5 to TRBJ2-7; D remains unclear. The CDR3 runs 13 residues. Germline-derived CDR1 and CDR2 are MNHEY and SVGAGI. Trimming took 4 bases from V and 0 from J, leaving 7 bases between them.

This clone was counted a few times. The chain has TRBV10-3 and TRBJ2-3, with 8 bases identical to TRBD1. Trimming cost V 6 bases and J 2 bases; bases outside gene matches: 10. The CDR3 covers 16 residues. CDR1 is ENHRY, CDR2 SYGVKD, per germline. The CDR3 reads CAIRATGTGLTDTQYF. CDR3 in DNA: TGTGCCATCAGAGCCACCGGGACAGGACTCACAGATACGCAGTATTTT.

This clone was observed a handful of times. The V call is TRBV29-1, the J call TRBJ2-7, with D perhaps TRBD2 (5 bases). Germline-derived CDR1 and CDR2 are SQVTM and ANQGSEA. Trimming shortened V by 7 bases and J by 6 bases, and 19 bases separated the two germline ends. This CDR3 region has 13 residues. CDR3 DNA: TGCAGCGGGGAATTCGGGGTAACCAGCGAGCAGTACTTC. Translating gives CSGEFGVTSEQYF.

The chain employs TRBV30 and TRBJ1-2; TRBD1 might be the D (5 bases). The ends were cut back, 2 bases at V and 6 bases at J, with 22 bases in the middle. CDR1 GTSNPN and CDR2 SVGIG come from the germline V gene (reference sequence). This CDR3 has 16 residues. The CDR3 DNA reads as TGTGCCTGGAGTATGGCAGGAGAGGGGCTAAGCCATGGCTACACCTTC. The encoded protein is CAWSMAGEGLSHGYTF.

In its sample, this clone was seen a few times. This chain joins TRBV30 and TRBJ2-3, with 9 bases aligning to TRBD2. Germline V lookup: CDR1 GTSNPN, CDR2 SVGIG (reference sequence). Losses at the gene ends were 3 bases for V and 1 base for J; bases not matched to a gene: 8. This CDR3 comprises 16 residues. The CDR3 loop is CAWSLVERGGTDTQYF. CDR3 bases: TGTGCCTGGAGCCTCGTCGAGCGGGGGGGCACAGATACGCAGTATTTT.

The gene calls are TRBV7-8 and TRBJ2-5; 10 bases match TRBD1. The J call may be incorrect, as the DNA end agrees better with TRBJ2-7. Germline lookup yields CDR1 SGHVS and CDR2 FQNEAQ. The CDR3 extends over 14 amino acids. In nucleotides, the CDR3 is TGTGCCAGCGCGGGACCGGGACAGGGGTACGAGCAGTACTTC. This encodes CASAGPGQGYEQYF.

This clone was recorded a few times. V is TRBV7-9 and J is TRBJ1-5; a possible D gene is TRBD1 (5 bases). The CDR3 is 15 amino acids. Looked up from germline, CDR1 is SEHNR and CDR2 is FQNEAQ (reference sequence). Trimming pared 5 bases from V and 0 bases from J, leaving 11 bases between. As DNA, the CDR3 is TGTGCCAGCAGCCCGAGACAGTCTAGCAATCAGCCCCAGCATTTT. This sequence encodes CASSPRQSSNQPQHF.

The V and J genes are TRBV29-1 and TRBJ1-2; a possible D gene is TRBD1 (5 bases). Looked up from germline, CDR1 is SQVTM and CDR2 is ANQGSEA. V was shortened by 3 bases and J by 8 bases, with 19 bases between the two germline ends. This CDR3 spans 14 amino acids. As DNA, the CDR3 is TGCAGCGTTGAGCAGGGTCAAGCGTTAGGAGGCTACACCTTC. It encodes CSVEQGQALGGYTF.

V and J are TRBV7-9 and TRBJ1-1, with D possibly TRBD1 on 5 matching bases. The germline V gene encodes CDR1 SEHNR and CDR2 FQNEAQ (reference sequence). V was pared by 9 bases and J by 7 bases, with 15 bases between. This CDR3 has 12 residues. The CDR3 coding sequence is TGTGCCAGTTCCCGCGGGGCAGGTGAAGCTTTCTTT. Residues: CASSRGAGEAFF.

The chain combines TRBV7-9 with TRBJ1-2, with D unclear. With 3 bases removed from V and 4 bases from J, the gap between germline ends came to 12 bases. This CDR3 is 14 amino acids long. Germline V gene data show CDR1 as SEHNR and CDR2 as FQNEAQ (reference sequence). CDR3 in amino acids: CASSFAGSSYGYTF. Written as DNA, the CDR3 is TGTGCCAGCAGCTTCGCGGGCTCGAGCTATGGCTACACCTTC.

The chain links TRBV11-2 to TRBJ2-1; unclear D gene. Germline V CDR1 and CDR2: SGHAT, FQNNGV. The CDR3 runs to 14 residues. With 1 base removed from V and 4 bases from J, the gap between germline ends came to 8 bases. CDR3 amino acids: CASSLVVGYNEQFF. The CDR3 DNA is TGTGCCAGCAGCTTAGTGGTGGGTTACAATGAGCAGTTCTTC.

This clone was observed a few times. The chain recombines TRBV30 with TRBJ1-1, with D possibly matching TRBD1 (5 bases). The length of the CDR3 is 11 residues. Germline V gene data show CDR1 as GTSNPN and CDR2 as SVGIG (reference sequence). V was trimmed by 4 bases and J by 7 bases, leaving 10 bases between them. The chain's CDR3 is CAWTHGGEAFF. CDR3 sequence (DNA): TGTGCCTGGACCCACGGGGGTGAAGCTTTCTTT.

The rearrangement links TRBV27 to TRBJ2-3, with 7 bases matching TRBD1. With 4 bases clipped from V and 4 bases from J, the junction kept 14 bases outside the gene matches. Germline CDR1 and CDR2: MNHEY and SMNVEV (reference sequence). The CDR3 runs to 17 residues. For the CDR3, the DNA is TGTGCCAGCAGTTCCCGGACAGGAATATCCCTACCAGATACGCAGTATTTT. This codes for CASSSRTGISLPDTQYF.

The V gene is TRBV9, the J gene TRBJ2-7, with 10 bases aligning to TRBD1. The CDR3 is 15 amino acids. Germline-derived CDR1 and CDR2 are SGDLS and YYNGEE. Trimming at V came to 4 bases and at J to 2 bases, leaving 6 bases not matched to a gene. CDR3 sequence reads: CASSPGGQGPYEQYF. Written as DNA, the CDR3 is TGTGCCAGCAGCCCCGGGGGACAGGGGCCCTACGAGCAGTACTTC.

V gene TRBV27 combines with J gene TRBJ2-1, with TRBD1 matching over 9 bases. Trimming at V came to 5 bases and at J to 5 bases, leaving 10 bases not matched to a gene. The length of the CDR3 is 16 residues. The germline CDR1 and CDR2 sequences are MNHEY and SMNVEV (reference sequence). The CDR3 sequence is CASSLNGQGQNNEQFF. The CDR3 coding sequence is TGTGCCAGCAGTCTCAATGGACAGGGGCAAAACAATGAGCAGTTCTTC.

The table lists this clone with a few counts. The genes are TRBV7-9 and TRBJ2-7, with TRBD2 identical over 7 bases. With V trimmed by 1 base and J by 4 bases, 4 bases remained unmatched. The germline gives CDR1 SEHNR, CDR2 FQNEAQ (reference sequence). The CDR3 loop spans 14 amino acids. The CDR3 DNA sequence: TGTGCCAGCAGCTTAGTTGGCGGGGGTTACGAGCAGTACTTC. Its protein is CASSLVGGGYEQYF.

This chain connects TRBV5-5 to TRBJ1-2, with 8 bases fitting TRBD1. The CDR3 sequence is 14 residues long. After removal of 4 bases from V and 2 bases from J, the junction contained 4 bases not matched to a gene. The germline V gene has CDR1 SGHKS and CDR2 YYEKEE (reference sequence). CDR3 nucleotides: TGTGCCAGCAGCCCCTCAGGGGGCAACTATGGCTACACCTTC. It encodes CASSPSGGNYGYTF.

The V and J genes are TRBV7-3 and TRBJ2-5, with 11 bases aligning to TRBD2. Germline V gives CDR1 SGHTA, CDR2 FQGTGA. After removal of 2 bases from V and 4 bases from J, the junction contained 0 bases not matched to a gene. The CDR3 runs 14 residues. The CDR3 DNA reads as TGTGCCAGCAGCTTACTAGCGGGGGGAGAGACCCAGTACTTC. Translation: CASSLLAGGETQYF.

This chain joins TRBV25-1 and TRBJ2-1; 10 positions agree with TRBD2. The CDR3 spans 15 residues. Trimming at V came to 1 base and at J to 7 bases, leaving 4 bases not matched to a gene. CDR1 MGHDK and CDR2 SYGVNS come from the germline V gene. CDR3 protein: CASSESASGGNEQFF. The CDR3 region has the DNA TGTGCCAGCAGTGAATCCGCTAGCGGGGGAAATGAGCAGTTCTTC.

This clone was seen a few times. The chain combines TRBV11-2 with TRBJ2-5, with D unclear. The V end was cut by 4 bases, the J end by 1 base, with 10 bases between. Germline V gives CDR1 SGHAT, CDR2 FQNNGV. The CDR3 is 14 amino acids. In nucleotides, the CDR3 is TGTGCCAGCAGCTCTTCGTGGGTCCAAGAGACCCAGTACTTC. Translation: CASSSSWVQETQYF.

This clone was observed a handful of times. The J gene is TRBJ2-7, the V gene TRBV5-5; a possible D gene is TRBD1 (5 bases). V lost 5 bases and J 1 base, leaving 16 bases between the germline ends. CDR1 is SGHKS, CDR2 YYEKEE, per germline (reference sequence). CDR3 size: 15 residues. CDR3 sequence: CASSRDRSISYEQYF. In DNA form, the CDR3 reads TGTGCCAGCAGTCGAGACAGATCCATATCCTACGAGCAGTACTTC.